Listed below are T cell receptor beta chains from one sample, sequenced in a study of shared clonotypes between healthy human individuals. Measured with immunoSEQ multiplex PCR; TCRdb has only the in-frame clones, and not every one. The table includes roughly 2 million clones, about 95% detected once. The source material was naive CD8+ T cells sorted from blood. These receptors were obtained from a man aged 18 to 29 in good health. CDR3s leave out the opening cysteine and the closing phenylalanine or tryptophan.

TRBJ2-5,TRBV6-1,ASSGTQETQY
TRBJ2-7,TRBV11-2,ASSFFISEVFSYEQY
TRBJ1-2,TRBV10-3,AISEEEYGYT
TRBJ1-3,TRBV13,ASSFHMELRNTIY
TRBJ1-4,TRBV9,ASSSGQGNEKLF
TRBJ1-5,TRBV2,ASRGGESNQPQH
TRBJ2-5,TRBV19,ASSIVGYQETQY
TRBJ2-7,TRBV7-6,ASSLGNFEYEQY
TRBJ2-5,TRBV7-9,ASSFRETQY
TRBJ2-7,TRBV25-1,ANTSLWGFQSYEQY
TRBJ2-3,TRBV27,ASSLGQASTDTQY
TRBJ1-3,TRBV4-1,ASSQTQGATGNTIY
TRBJ2-1,TRBV30,AWSVGAEQF
TRBJ2-2,TRBV5-6,ASSLESWGSAGELF
TRBJ2-7,TRBV6-5,ASSYSPSHSYEQY
TRBJ2-3,TRBV4-3,ASSQDQNWVTDTQY
TRBJ2-1,TRBV11-2,ASSFGALADVSNEQF
TRBJ2-6,TRBV7-8,ASSLDGGTNVLT
TRBJ2-2,TRBV4-3,ASSPGLLNGELF
TRBJ2-3,TRBV27,ASSPVAGGTTDTQY
TRBJ2-7,TRBV6-5,ASSFEVAYEQY
TRBJ2-7,TRBV2,ASNPGFGTGVIYEQY
TRBJ2-5,TRBV7-8,ASSPQTGLKETQY
TRBJ2-3,TRBV7-9,ASSPRGDTQY
TRBJ1-1,TRBV7-9,ASQGLNTEAF
TRBJ2-2,TRBV9,ASSDNLQVANTGELF
TRBJ2-5,TRBV28,ASSLRTVYQETQY
TRBJ2-1,TRBV13,ASSFRQGYNEQF
TRBJ2-5,TRBV5-1,ASRPWRVRETQY
TRBJ2-5,TRBV27,ASSHGTSGLGTQY
TRBJ1-2,TRBV9,ASSPWTGDGYT
TRBJ2-5,TRBV27,ASSLTSGLGETQY
TRBJ2-3,TRBV9,ASSLAGTGADTQY
TRBJ2-1,TRBV29-1,SVEDGVYNEQF
TRBJ2-7,TRBV27,ASSPGPGAGSSYEQY
TRBJ2-1,TRBV29-1,SVLTSGGQSSYNEQF
TRBJ1-1,TRBV27,ASSLAGAVTEAF
TRBJ2-7,TRBV5-1,ASSLSGGAYEQY
TRBJ2-7,TRBV11-2,ASSQTTYEQY
TRBJ2-7,TRBV7-2,ASSYGNSYEQY
TRBJ2-7,TRBV27,ASSLFPNHEQY
TRBJ1-2,TRBV6-6,ASTFKRGNNYGYT
TRBJ2-7,TRBV13,ASSLSSYEQY
TRBJ1-1,TRBV28,ASTQRGGTEAF
TRBJ1-3,TRBV2,ASSDTGAGGNTIY
TRBJ1-2,TRBV29-1,SADDGGGGYT
TRBJ2-1,TRBV5-1,ASSPREGPYNEQF
TRBJ2-7,TRBV5-6,ASNPAGTSGLGYEQY
TRBJ2-7,TRBV7-8,ASSGETLSYEQY
TRBJ2-2,TRBV6-5,ASSPLAETGELF
TRBJ2-3,TRBV7-8,ASSPLASGGDTQY
TRBJ1-6,TRBV19,ASSIREWDSPLH